The 15 T cell receptor beta chains below were found in one sample sequenced in a study of T cells in Graves' hyperthyroidism and ophthalmopathy. Using RNA transcripts as the source, TCR beta CDR3 regions were amplified. Initially, a first-round RT-PCR of the TCR CDR3 employed the HTBI primer set. TCRdb re-called the multiplex PCR reads with MiXCR, one entry per CDR3 protein. The sample contains some 360,000 distinct CDR3 sequences, roughly 13% of which appear only once. The sequenced sample was blood. These receptors were obtained from a woman aged 55 to 70 with Graves' hyperthyroidism.

This clonotype has at least ten counts. The chain couples TRBV29-1 to TRBJ1-1; 7 nucleotides match TRBD1. There are 13 residues in the CDR3. Germline V gives CDR1 SQVTM, CDR2 ANQGSEA. Germline trimming cut 8 bases from V and 3 bases from J; bases unmatched to any gene: 9. The CDR3 loop reads CSLGTAYDTEAFF. CDR3 coding DNA: TGCAGCCTTGGGACAGCGTATGACACTGAAGCTTTCTTT.

Notes on this clonotype: A read error may be the cause here, since a much bigger clone is one base away. The gene calls are TRBV7-8 and TRBJ2-3, with D maybe TRBD2 (5 bases). V was clipped by 5 bases and J by 10 bases, with 16 bases between them. The CDR3 spans 13 residues. Germline V gene sequence: CDR1 SGHVS, CDR2 FQNEAQ. The CDR3 spells CASSPGGTPAQYF. CDR3 DNA sequence: TGTGCCAGCAGCCCCGGAGGAACCCCTGCGCAGTATTTT.

In this sample, this clonotype turned up many times. This chain joins TRBV7-9 and TRBJ1-1; 7 bases fit TRBD1. There are 16 residues in the CDR3. Germline V gene data show CDR1 as SEHNR and CDR2 as FQNEAQ (reference sequence). V shed 1 base, J shed 0 bases, and the junction held 5 bases outside the gene matches. The CDR3 DNA is TGTGCCAGCAGCTTAGGGCAGGGGGGCGTGAACACTGAAGCTTTCTTT. Translation gives CASSLGQGGVNTEAFF.

This clonotype was detected many times. V gene TRBV7-9 combines with J gene TRBJ2-7; 11 positions agree with TRBD2. This CDR3 is 15 amino acids long. Looked up from germline, CDR1 is SEHNR and CDR2 is FQNEAQ (reference sequence). With V trimmed by 5 bases and J by 7 bases, 10 bases remained unmatched. Written as DNA, the CDR3 is TGTGCCAGCAGCCCTGGGGTAGCGGGAGGGGATGAGCAGTACTTC. Encoded protein: CASSPGVAGGDEQYF. Full variable domain (rest looked up from reference TRBV7-9 and TRBJ2-7): DTGVSQNPRHKITKRGQNVTFRCDPISEHNRLYWYRQTLGQGPEFLTYFQNEAQLEKSRLLSDRFSAERPKGSFSTLEIQRTEQGDSAMYLCASSPGVAGGDEQYFGPGTRLTVT.

In this sample, this clonotype turned up many times. The chain joins TRBV7-2 to TRBJ2-7; D remains unclear. CDR3 length: 14 amino acids. V lost 6 bases and J lost 3, with 15 bases in between. The germline V gene has CDR1 SGHTA and CDR2 FQGNSA. CDR3 nucleotides: TGTGCCAGCAGAACTACTACCGCCGGCTACGAGCAGTACTTC. It encodes CASRTTTAGYEQYF.

This clonotype showed up many times. V and J are TRBV18 and TRBJ2-7; maybe TRBD1 (5 bases). This CDR3 contains 14 residues. V gave up 3 bases and J gave up 7 bases, with 16 bases separating them. Germline CDR1 KGHSH, CDR2 LQKENI. The CDR3 nucleotides read TGTGCCAGCTCACCGGGCCTGGGGCTTGAGGAGCAGTACTTC. It yields the protein CASSPGLGLEEQYF.

This clonotype was picked up a small number of times. A much larger clone sits a single nucleotide away, making a read error possible. The V and J genes are TRBV18 and TRBJ2-5; the D gene is possibly TRBD2 (5 bases). Germline V gives CDR1 KGHSH, CDR2 LQKENI. The CDR3 spans 13 residues. The V end was cut by 3 bases, the J end by 7 bases, with 12 bases between. CDR3 protein: CASSPRAGGTQYF. The CDR3 DNA is TGTGCCAGCTCACCTCGCGCTGGAGGGACCCAGTACTTC. Complete variable domain (other parts from reference TRBV18 and TRBJ2-5): NAGVMQNPRHLVRRRGQEARLRCSPMKGHSHVYWYRQLPEEGLKFMVYLQKENIIDESGMPKERFSAEFPKEGPSILRIQQVVRGDSAAYFCASSPRAGGTQYFGPGTRLLVL.

This clonotype was detected ten times or more. J is TRBJ2-4 and V is TRBV11-3, with 8 bases matching TRBD1. The germline V gene encodes CDR1 SGHNT and CDR2 YENEEA. Trimming took 6 bases from V and 3 from J; bases not matched to a gene: 13. This CDR3 region has 17 residues. CDR3 in DNA: TGTGCCAGCAGTCCGGGGCCCGACAGGGGTCACAAAAACATTCAGTACTTC. Its translation is CASSPGPDRGHKNIQYF.

This clonotype was found a few times. A much larger clone lies one base from this, so it may be a read error. The chain's CDR3 is CASSWIAGGGYEQFF. Written as DNA, the CDR3 is TGTGCCAGCAGCTGGATAGCGGGAGGAGGCTACGAGCAGTTCTTC. The chain employs TRBV7-2 and TRBJ2-1; 10 bases line up with TRBD2. With V trimmed by 4 bases and J by 10 bases, 10 bases remained unmatched. The CDR3 consists of 15 residues. CDR1 SGHTA and CDR2 FQGNSA come from the germline V gene.

There are a few counts of this clonotype. The chain has TRBV29-1 and TRBJ2-7; D possibly matches TRBD1 or TRBD2 (7 bases each). Germline V gene lookup returns CDR1 SQVTM and CDR2 ANQGSEA. The CDR3 is 15 residues long. V lost 4 bases and J lost 2, with 18 bases in between. Here the CDR3 reads CSVGGGQGGAYEQYF. The CDR3 DNA reads TGCAGCGTTGGTGGCGGGCAGGGGGGGGCCTACGAGCAGTACTTC.

This clonotype has ten or more counts. The J gene is TRBJ2-1, the V gene TRBV7-9; perhaps TRBD2 as D (5 bases). Trimming removed 5 bases from V and 10 bases from J, with 18 bases in between. Germline CDR1 SEHNR, CDR2 FQNEAQ (reference sequence). The CDR3 totals 14 residues. The chain's CDR3 is CASSPGLAVGEQFF. CDR3 DNA: TGTGCCAGCAGCCCAGGACTGGCAGTTGGGGAGCAGTTCTTC.

This rearrangement joins TRBV11-1 to TRBJ2-1; TRBD2 aligns across 10 bases. CDR1 is SGHAT and CDR2 is FQDESV in the germline V gene (reference sequence). The V gene end was trimmed by 5 bases and the J gene end by 5 bases; junction bases not matched to a gene: 12. The CDR3 spans 17 residues. As DNA, the CDR3 is TGTGCCAGCAGCCCGAGCCACCTAGCGGGAGCTGACAATGAGCAGTTCTTC. Protein sequence: CASSPSHLAGADNEQFF.

This clonotype has more than one count but fewer than ten. The chain joins TRBV27 to TRBJ2-7; D perhaps matches TRBD1 (5 bases). The CDR3 totals 13 residues. Deletions cut 9 bases from V and 2 bases from J, with 14 bases between. Germline assignment: CDR1 MNHEY and CDR2 SMNVEV (reference sequence). The CDR3 reads CASGTGAAYEQYF. The CDR3, as DNA: TGTGCCAGTGGTACTGGGGCTGCCTACGAGCAGTACTTC.

The rearrangement uses TRBV15 and TRBJ1-2; 9 bases fit TRBD1. The CDR3 is 15 residues long. The V and J ends lost 5 bases and 4 bases, in that order; junction bases with no gene match: 8. Germline V CDR1 and CDR2: LNHNV, YYDKDF (reference sequence). CDR3 nucleotides: TGTGCCACCAGCCGGGACGCGGGACAGGGCTATGGCTACACCTTC. Residues: CATSRDAGQGYGYTF.

This clonotype was observed many times. This chain joins TRBV18 and TRBJ2-1; maybe TRBD1 (5 bases). Germline V gene lookup returns CDR1 KGHSH and CDR2 LQKENI. The V gene lost 0 bases and the J gene lost 0 bases, with 12 bases spanning the gap. The CDR3 runs to 17 residues. In DNA form, the CDR3 reads TGTGCCAGCTCACCACCGTGGGGCCGTAGCTCCTACAATGAGCAGTTCTTC. Its translation: CASSPPWGRSSYNEQFF.